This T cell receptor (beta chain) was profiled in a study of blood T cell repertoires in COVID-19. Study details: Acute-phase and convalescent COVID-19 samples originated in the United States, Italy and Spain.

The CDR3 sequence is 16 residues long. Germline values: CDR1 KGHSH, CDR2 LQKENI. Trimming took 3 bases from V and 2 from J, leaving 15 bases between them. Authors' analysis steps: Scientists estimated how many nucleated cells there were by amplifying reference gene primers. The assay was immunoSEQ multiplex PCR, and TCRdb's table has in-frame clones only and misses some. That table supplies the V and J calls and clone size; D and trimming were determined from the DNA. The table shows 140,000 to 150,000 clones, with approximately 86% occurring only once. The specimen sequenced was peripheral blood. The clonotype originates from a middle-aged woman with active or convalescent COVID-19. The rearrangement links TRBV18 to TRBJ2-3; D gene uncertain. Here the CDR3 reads CASSPPSARPTDTQYF. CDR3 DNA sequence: TGTGCCAGCTCACCGCCTTCAGCCAGGCCCACAGATACGCAGTATTTT.